What follows is one T cell receptor (beta chain) and its context. The sample is drawn from a study of blood T cell repertoires in COVID-19. At the level of the study: COVID-19 samples from acute and convalescent phases originated in the United States, Italy and Spain. PBMCs, B-cell-depleted T cells, or T cells were the source of the cDNA or gDNA that made up the material.

Per the authors' pipeline: Amplification with reference gene primers provided the estimates of nucleated cell counts. Here immunoSEQ multiplex PCR was the method, and the copy in TCRdb shows in-frame clones only, minus some. The V and J calls and clone size come from that table; D and trimming were worked out from the DNA. The repertoire holds about 290,000 clones, with about 82% as singletons. The CDR3 spans 16 residues. The V gene lost 2 bases and the J gene lost 1 base, with 15 bases spanning the gap. Germline CDR1 SGHRS, CDR2 YFSETQ. Sequencing was carried out using peripheral blood. The chain couples TRBV5-1 to TRBJ1-1, with D hard to call. This TCR was recovered from a woman in her 50s with active or convalescent COVID-19. The CDR3, as DNA: TGCGCCAGCAGCTTCCACCGCGAGTCAGGGAACACTGAAGCTTTCTTT. As protein: CASSFHRESGNTEAFF.